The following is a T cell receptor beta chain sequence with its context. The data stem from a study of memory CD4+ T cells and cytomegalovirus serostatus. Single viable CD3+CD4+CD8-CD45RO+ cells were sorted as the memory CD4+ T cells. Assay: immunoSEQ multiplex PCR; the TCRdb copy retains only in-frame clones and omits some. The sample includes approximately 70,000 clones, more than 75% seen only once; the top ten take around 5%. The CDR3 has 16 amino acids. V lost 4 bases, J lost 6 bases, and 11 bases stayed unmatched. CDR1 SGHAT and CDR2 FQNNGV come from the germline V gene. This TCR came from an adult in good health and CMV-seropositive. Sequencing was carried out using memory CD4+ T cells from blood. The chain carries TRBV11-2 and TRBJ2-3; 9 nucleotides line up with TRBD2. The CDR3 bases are TGTGCCAGCAGCTCCCTCCGGCGGGGGGGCCGTGATACGCAGTATTTT. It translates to CASSSLRRGGRDTQYF.